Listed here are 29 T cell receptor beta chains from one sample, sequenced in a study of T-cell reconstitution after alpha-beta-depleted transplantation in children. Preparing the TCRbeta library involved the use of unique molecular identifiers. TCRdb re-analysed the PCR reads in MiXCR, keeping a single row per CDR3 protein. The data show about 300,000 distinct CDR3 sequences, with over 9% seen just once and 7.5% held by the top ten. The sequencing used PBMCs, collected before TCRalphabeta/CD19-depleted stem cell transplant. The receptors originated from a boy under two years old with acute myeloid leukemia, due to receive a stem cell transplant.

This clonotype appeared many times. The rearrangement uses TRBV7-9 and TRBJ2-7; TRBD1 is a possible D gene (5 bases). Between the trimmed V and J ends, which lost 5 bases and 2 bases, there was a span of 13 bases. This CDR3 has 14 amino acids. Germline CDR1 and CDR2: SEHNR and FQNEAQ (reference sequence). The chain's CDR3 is CASSPSTETYEQYF. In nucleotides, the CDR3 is TGTGCCAGCAGCCCCTCGACAGAAACCTACGAGCAGTACTTC.

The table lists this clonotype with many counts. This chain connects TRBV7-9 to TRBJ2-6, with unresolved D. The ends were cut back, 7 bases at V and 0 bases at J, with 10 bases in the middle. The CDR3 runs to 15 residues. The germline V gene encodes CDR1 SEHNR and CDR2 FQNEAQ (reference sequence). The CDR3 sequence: CASNGPGSGANVLTF. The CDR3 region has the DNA TGTGCCAGCAACGGACCCGGCTCTGGGGCCAACGTCCTGACTTTC.

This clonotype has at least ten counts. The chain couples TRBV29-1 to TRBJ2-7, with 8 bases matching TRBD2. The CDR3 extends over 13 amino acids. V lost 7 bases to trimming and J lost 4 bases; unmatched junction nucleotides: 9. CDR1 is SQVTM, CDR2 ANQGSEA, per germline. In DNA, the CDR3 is TGCAGCGCCCGGGGGGGCGGGCGGTACGAGCAGTACTTC. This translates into CSARGGGRYEQYF.

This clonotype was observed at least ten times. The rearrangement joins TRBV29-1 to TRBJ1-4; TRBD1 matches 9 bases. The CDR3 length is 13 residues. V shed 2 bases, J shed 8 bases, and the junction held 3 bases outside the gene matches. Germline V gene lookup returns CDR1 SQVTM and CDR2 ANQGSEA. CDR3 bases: TGCAGCGTTGAAAGGACAGGGGACGAAAAACTGTTTTTT. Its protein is CSVERTGDEKLFF.

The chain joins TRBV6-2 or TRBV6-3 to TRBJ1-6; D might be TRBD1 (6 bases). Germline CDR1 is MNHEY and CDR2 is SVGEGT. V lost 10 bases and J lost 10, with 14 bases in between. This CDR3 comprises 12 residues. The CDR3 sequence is CATAGTGSPLHF. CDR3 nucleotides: TGTGCCACCGCAGGTACAGGGTCACCCCTCCACTTT.

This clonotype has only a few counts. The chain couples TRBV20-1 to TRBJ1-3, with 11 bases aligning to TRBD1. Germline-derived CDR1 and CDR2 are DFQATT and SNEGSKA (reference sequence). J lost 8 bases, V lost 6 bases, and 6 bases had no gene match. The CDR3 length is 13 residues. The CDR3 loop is CSARTGGSDTIYF. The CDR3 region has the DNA TGCAGTGCGAGGACAGGGGGCAGTGACACCATATATTTT.

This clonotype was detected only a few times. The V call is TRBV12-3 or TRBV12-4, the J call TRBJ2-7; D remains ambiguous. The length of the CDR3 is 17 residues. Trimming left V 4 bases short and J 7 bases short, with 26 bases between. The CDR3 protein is CASSSQLVEGPEREQYF. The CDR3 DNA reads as TGTGCCAGCAGTTCCCAGTTGGTAGAAGGACCCGAAAGGGAGCAGTACTTC.

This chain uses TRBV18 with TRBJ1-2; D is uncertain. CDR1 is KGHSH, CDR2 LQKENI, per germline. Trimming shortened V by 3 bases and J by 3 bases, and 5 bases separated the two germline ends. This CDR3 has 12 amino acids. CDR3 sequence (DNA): TGTGCCAGCTCACCCGCGGACTATGGCTACACCTTC. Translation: CASSPADYGYTF.

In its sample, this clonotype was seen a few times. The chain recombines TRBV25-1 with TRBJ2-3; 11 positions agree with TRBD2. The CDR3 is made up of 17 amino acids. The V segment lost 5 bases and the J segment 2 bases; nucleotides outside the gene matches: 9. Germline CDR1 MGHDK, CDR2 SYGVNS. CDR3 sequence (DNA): TGTGCCAGCAGTCCGATACTAGCGGGAGTTAACACAGATACGCAGTATTTT. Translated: CASSPILAGVNTDTQYF.

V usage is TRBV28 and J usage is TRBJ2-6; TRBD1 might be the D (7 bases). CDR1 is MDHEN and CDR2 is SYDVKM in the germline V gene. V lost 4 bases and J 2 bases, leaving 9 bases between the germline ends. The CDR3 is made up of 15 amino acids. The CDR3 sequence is CASSSRGAGANVLTF. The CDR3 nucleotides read TGTGCCAGCAGTTCCAGGGGGGCTGGGGCCAACGTCCTGACTTTC.

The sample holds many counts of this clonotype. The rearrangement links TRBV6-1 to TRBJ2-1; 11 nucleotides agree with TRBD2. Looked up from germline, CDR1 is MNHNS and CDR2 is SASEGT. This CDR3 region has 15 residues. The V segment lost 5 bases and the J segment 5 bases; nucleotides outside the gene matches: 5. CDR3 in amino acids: CASSQGTSGNNEQFF. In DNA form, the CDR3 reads TGTGCCAGCAGTCAAGGGACTAGCGGTAACAATGAGCAGTTCTTC.

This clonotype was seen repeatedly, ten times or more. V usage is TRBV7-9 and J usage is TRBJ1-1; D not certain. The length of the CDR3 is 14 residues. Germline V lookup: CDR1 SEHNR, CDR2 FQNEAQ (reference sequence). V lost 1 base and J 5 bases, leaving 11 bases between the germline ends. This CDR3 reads CASSLEGWYTEAFF. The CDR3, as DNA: TGTGCCAGCAGCTTAGAGGGATGGTATACTGAAGCTTTCTTT.

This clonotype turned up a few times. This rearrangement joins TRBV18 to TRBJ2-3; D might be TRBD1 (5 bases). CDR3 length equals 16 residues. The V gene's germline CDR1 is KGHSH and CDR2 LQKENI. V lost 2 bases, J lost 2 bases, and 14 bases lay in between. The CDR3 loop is CASSPSKTASTDTQYF. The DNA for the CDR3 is TGTGCCAGCTCACCATCGAAGACAGCTTCCACAGATACGCAGTATTTT.

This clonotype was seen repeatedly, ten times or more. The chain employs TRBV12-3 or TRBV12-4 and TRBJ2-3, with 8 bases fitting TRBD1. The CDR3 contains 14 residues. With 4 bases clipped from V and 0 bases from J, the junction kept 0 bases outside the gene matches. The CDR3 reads CASSWDRSTDTQYF. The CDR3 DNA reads TGTGCCAGCAGTTGGGACAGGAGCACAGATACGCAGTATTTT.

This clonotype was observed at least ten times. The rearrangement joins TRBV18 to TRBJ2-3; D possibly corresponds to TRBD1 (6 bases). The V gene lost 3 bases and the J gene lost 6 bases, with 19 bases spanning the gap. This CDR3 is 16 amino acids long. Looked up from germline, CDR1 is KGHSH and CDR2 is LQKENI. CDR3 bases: TGTGCCAGCTCACCTACGGACAGTGATCCTCGGGATACGCAGTATTTT. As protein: CASSPTDSDPRDTQYF.

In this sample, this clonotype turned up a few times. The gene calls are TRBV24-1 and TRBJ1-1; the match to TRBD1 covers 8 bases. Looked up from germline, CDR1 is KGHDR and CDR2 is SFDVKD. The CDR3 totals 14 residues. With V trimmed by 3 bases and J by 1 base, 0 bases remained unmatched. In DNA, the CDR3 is TGTGCCACCAGTGATGGGACAGGGAACACTGAAGCTTTCTTT. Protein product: CATSDGTGNTEAFF.

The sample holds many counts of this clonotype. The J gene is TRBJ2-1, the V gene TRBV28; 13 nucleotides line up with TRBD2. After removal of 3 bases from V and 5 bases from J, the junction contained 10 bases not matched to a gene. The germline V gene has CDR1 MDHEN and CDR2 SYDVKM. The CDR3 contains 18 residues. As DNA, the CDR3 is TGTGCCAGCAGTTTGATACCCCGGACTAGCGGGAGCAACAATGAGCAGTTCTTC. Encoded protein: CASSLIPRTSGSNNEQFF.

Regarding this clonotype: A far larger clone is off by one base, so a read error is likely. DNA for the CDR3: TGTGCCAGCAGTCCGGGACAGTCCTACGAGCAGGACTTC. Residues: CASSPGQSYEQDF. The chain has TRBV27 and TRBJ2-7; 7 bases are shared with TRBD1. The CDR3 is made up of 13 amino acids. Per germline, CDR1 MNHEY and CDR2 SMNVEV (reference sequence).

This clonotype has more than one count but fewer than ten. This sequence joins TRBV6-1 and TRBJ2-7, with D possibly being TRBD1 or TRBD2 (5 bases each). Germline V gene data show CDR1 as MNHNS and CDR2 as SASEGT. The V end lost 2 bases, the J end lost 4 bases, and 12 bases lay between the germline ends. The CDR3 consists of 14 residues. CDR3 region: CASSELWGSYEQYF. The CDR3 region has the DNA TGTGCCAGCAGTGAATTGTGGGGGTCGTACGAGCAGTACTTC.

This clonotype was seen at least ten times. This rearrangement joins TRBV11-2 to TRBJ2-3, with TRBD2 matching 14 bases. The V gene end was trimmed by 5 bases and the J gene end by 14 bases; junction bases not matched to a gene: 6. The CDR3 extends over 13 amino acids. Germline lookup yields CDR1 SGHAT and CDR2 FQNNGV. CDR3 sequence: CASSPGLAGAPYF. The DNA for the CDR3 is TGTGCCAGCAGCCCGGGACTAGCGGGAGCCCCGTATTTT.

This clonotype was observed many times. CDR3 DNA sequence: TGCAGTGCTAGGCTCCTTAATTCACCCCTCCACTTT. Its protein is CSARLLNSPLHF. The chain couples TRBV20-1 to TRBJ1-6, with D uncertain. Germline lookup yields CDR1 DFQATT and CDR2 SNEGSKA (reference sequence). The CDR3 spans 12 residues. V lost 3 bases, J lost 6 bases, and 6 bases lay in between.

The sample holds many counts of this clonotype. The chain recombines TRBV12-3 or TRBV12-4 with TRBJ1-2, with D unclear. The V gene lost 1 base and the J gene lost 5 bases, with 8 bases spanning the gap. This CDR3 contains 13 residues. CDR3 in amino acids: CASSLGWGYGYTF. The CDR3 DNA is TGTGCCAGCAGTTTAGGCTGGGGATATGGCTACACCTTC.

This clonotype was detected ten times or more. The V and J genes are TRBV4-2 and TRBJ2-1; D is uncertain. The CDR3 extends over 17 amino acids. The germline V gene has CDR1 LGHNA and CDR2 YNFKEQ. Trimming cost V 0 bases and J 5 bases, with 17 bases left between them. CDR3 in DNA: TGTGCCAGCAGCCAAGAGAGTCTGGCGGCTTATGACAATGAGCAGTTCTTC. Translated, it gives CASSQESLAAYDNEQFF.

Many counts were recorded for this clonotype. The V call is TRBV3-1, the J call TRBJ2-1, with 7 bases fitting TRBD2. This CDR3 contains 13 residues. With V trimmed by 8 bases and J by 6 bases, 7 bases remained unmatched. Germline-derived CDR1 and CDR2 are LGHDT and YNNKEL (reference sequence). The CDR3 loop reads CASGRTGGNEQFF. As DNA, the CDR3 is TGTGCCAGCGGAAGGACGGGGGGCAATGAGCAGTTCTTC.

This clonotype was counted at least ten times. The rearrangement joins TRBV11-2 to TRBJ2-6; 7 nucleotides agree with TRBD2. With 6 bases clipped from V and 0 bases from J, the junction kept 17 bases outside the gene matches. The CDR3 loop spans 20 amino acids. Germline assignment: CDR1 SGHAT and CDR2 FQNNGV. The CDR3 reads CASSLTDRQRGLSGANVLTF. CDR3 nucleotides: TGTGCCAGCAGTCTAACTGACCGGCAGCGGGGTCTCTCTGGGGCCAACGTCCTGACTTTC.

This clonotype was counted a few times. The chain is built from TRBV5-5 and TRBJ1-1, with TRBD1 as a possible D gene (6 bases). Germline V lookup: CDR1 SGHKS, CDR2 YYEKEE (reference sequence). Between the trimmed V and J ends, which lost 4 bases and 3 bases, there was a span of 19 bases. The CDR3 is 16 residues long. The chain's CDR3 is CASSAVVGGLDTEAFF. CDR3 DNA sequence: TGTGCCAGCAGCGCGGTGGTGGGGGGCCTGGACACTGAAGCTTTCTTT. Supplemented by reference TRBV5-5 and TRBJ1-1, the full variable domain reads DAGVTQSPTHLIKTRGQQVTLRCSPISGHKSVSWYQQVLGQGPQFIFQYYEKEERGRGNFPDRFSARQFPNYSSELNVNALLLGDSALYLCASSAVVGGLDTEAFFGQGTRLTVV.

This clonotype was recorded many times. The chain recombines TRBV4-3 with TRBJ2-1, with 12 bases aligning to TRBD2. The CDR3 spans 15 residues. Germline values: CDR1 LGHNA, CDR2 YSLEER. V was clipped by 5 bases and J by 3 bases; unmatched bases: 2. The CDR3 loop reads CASSGLAGNYNEQFF. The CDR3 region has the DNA TGCGCCAGCAGCGGACTAGCGGGGAACTACAATGAGCAGTTCTTC.

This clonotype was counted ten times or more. This CDR3 is CASSYSIEAFF. CDR3 sequence (DNA): TGTGCCAGCAGCTACAGCATTGAAGCTTTCTTT. This chain links TRBV12-3 or TRBV12-4 with TRBJ1-1; D not certain. V was shortened by 6 bases and J by 7 bases, with 9 bases between the two germline ends. The CDR3 covers 11 residues.

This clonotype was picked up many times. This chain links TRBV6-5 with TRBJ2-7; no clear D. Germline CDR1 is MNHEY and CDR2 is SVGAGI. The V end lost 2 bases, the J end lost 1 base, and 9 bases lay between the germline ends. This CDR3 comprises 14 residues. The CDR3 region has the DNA TGTGCCAGCAGTTACATAACATCGTCCTACGAGCAGTACTTC. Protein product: CASSYITSSYEQYF.